These 28 T cell receptor beta chains were all obtained from the same sample, sequenced in a study of regulatory T cells in long-lasting Graves disease. Described time point: newly diagnosed GD, antithyroid drugs for less than 3 months. Construction of the TCR library relied on RNA isolated from PBMCs. Construction of TCR beta libraries relied on iRepertoire HTBI primers and on Arm-PCR targeting CDR3 regions. TCRdb called the multiplex PCR reads again in MiXCR, with one record for every CDR3 protein. The repertoire has 500,000 to 700,000 distinct CDR3 sequences, 16% of them found once; the top ten carry 18%. The same data also went into a second study, on T cells in Graves' hyperthyroidism and ophthalmopathy.

The sample was peripheral blood mononuclear cells (PBMCs), taken at new diagnosis, from a patient treated with antithyroid drugs. The origin of the receptors is a young woman with Graves disease.

This clonotype has more than one count but fewer than ten. The chain carries TRBV7-3 and TRBJ2-4; 13 bases are a match to TRBD2. V was clipped by 5 bases and J by 8 bases; unmatched bases: 12. The length of the CDR3 is 17 residues. Per the germline V gene, CDR1 is SGHTA and CDR2 is FQGTGA. CDR3 sequence: CASSLRTSGSLPDIQYF. CDR3 DNA sequence: TGTGCCAGCAGCCTCCGGACTAGCGGGAGCCTCCCGGACATTCAGTACTTC.

This chain uses TRBV19 with TRBJ1-1; 7 nucleotides line up with TRBD1. This CDR3 has 14 residues. CDR1 and CDR2 from the germline V gene are LNHDA and SQIVND (reference sequence). After removal of 8 bases from V and 4 bases from J, the junction contained 10 bases not matched to a gene. The CDR3 sequence is CASLFGRGITEAFF. The DNA of the CDR3 is TGTGCCAGTTTATTCGGCAGGGGGATCACTGAAGCTTTCTTT. Supplemented by reference TRBV19 and TRBJ1-1, the full variable domain reads DGGITQSPKYLFRKEGQNVTLSCEQNLNHDAMYWYRQDPGQGLRLIYYSQIVNDFQKGDIAEGYSVSREKKESFPLTVTSAQKNPTAFYLCASLFGRGITEAFFGQGTRLTVV.

This chain connects TRBV2 to TRBJ2-3; perhaps TRBD1 as D (6 bases). V was cut by 6 bases and J by 4 bases, with 14 bases left in between. The germline CDR1 and CDR2 sequences are SNHLY and FYNNEI. The CDR3 is 14 residues long. The CDR3: CASRRDTGSDTQYF. The CDR3 DNA sequence: TGTGCCAGCAGACGAGATACAGGGTCAGATACGCAGTATTTT.

This clonotype was recorded at least ten times. The V call is TRBV3-1, the J call TRBJ2-2, with 8 bases fitting TRBD2. Germline V gene lookup returns CDR1 LGHDT and CDR2 YNNKEL (reference sequence). The length of the CDR3 is 17 residues. V trimming: 4 bases; J trimming: 4 bases; junction bases outside the gene matches: 11. The CDR3 is CASSRGGSGMGTGELFF. CDR3 in DNA: TGTGCCAGCAGCCGCGGCGGTAGCGGGATGGGCACCGGGGAGCTGTTTTTT.

This clonotype was seen a few times. This sequence joins TRBV5-1 and TRBJ2-5, with a weak D call TRBD1 (6 bases). The V gene's germline CDR1 is SGHRS and CDR2 YFSETQ. The CDR3 extends over 13 amino acids. Trimming removed 5 bases from V and 2 bases from J, with 10 bases in between. The CDR3 spells CASRRGGQETQYF. The DNA of the CDR3 is TGCGCCAGCAGGAGAGGGGGTCAAGAGACCCAGTACTTC.

This clonotype was seen a few times. The chain is built from TRBV6-1 and TRBJ2-1; 9 positions match TRBD1. The CDR3 totals 14 residues. With 3 bases clipped from V and 8 bases from J, the junction kept 5 bases outside the gene matches. Per the germline V gene, CDR1 is MNHNS and CDR2 is SASEGT. Here the CDR3 DNA reads TGTGCCAGCAGTGACCGGACAGGGGTCGATGAGCAGTTCTTC. It codes for CASSDRTGVDEQFF.

In this sample, this clonotype turned up a few times. The chain links TRBV5-1 to TRBJ2-7; TRBD1 matches 12 bases. This CDR3 has 15 residues. With V trimmed by 2 bases and J by 4 bases, 4 bases remained unmatched. The germline V gene has CDR1 SGHRS and CDR2 YFSETQ. In nucleotides, the CDR3 is TGCGCCAGCAGCTTCGGGACAGGGGGCAAATACGAGCAGTACTTC. It yields the protein CASSFGTGGKYEQYF.

This clonotype was seen only a few times. The gene calls are TRBV29-1 and TRBJ1-2; weak D call: TRBD1 (5 bases). From germline, CDR1 is SQVTM and CDR2 ANQGSEA. Trimming took 7 bases from V and 3 from J, leaving 18 bases between them. The CDR3 sequence is 14 residues long. CDR3 DNA sequence: TGCAGCGCCCTTTTCCAGGGCCCCGACTATGGCTACACCTTC. It encodes CSALFQGPDYGYTF.

This clonotype has just a few counts. CDR3 in DNA: TGTGCCAGCAGTCCCCAGCTTCTGAGCAATCAGCCCCAGCATTTT. Protein: CASSPQLLSNQPQHF. The chain has TRBV12-3 or TRBV12-4 and TRBJ1-5; no clear D gene. Deletions cut 5 bases from V and 1 base from J, with 12 bases between. The CDR3 contains 15 residues.

On this clonotype itself: The CDR3 ends on some other residue instead of the conserved phenylalanine or tryptophan, so this is likely a read error. V and J are TRBV6-1 and TRBJ1-6; 10 bases are shared with TRBD1. The CDR3 totals 15 residues. V shed 4 bases and J 6 bases; nucleotides not matched to a gene: 3. Germline-derived CDR1 and CDR2 are MNHNS and SASEGT. The CDR3 is CASSGQGALNSPLHL. CDR3 sequence (DNA): TGTGCCAGCAGTGGACAGGGGGCCCTTAATTCACCCCTCCACCTT.

This clonotype was seen repeatedly, ten times or more. This chain links TRBV5-1 with TRBJ2-7; TRBD1 agrees at 7 bases. The length of the CDR3 is 15 residues. V shed 2 bases, J shed 6 bases, and the junction held 11 bases outside the gene matches. Germline CDR1 reads SGHRS; CDR2 reads YFSETQ. This CDR3 is CASSFHDRDPAEQYF. The CDR3 DNA is TGCGCCAGCAGCTTTCACGACAGGGATCCCGCCGAGCAGTACTTC.

The chain combines TRBV18 with TRBJ2-1; tentative D call: TRBD2 (5 bases). CDR1 is KGHSH, CDR2 LQKENI, per germline. V lost 0 bases to trimming and J lost 4 bases, with 10 bases between them. The CDR3 loop spans 15 amino acids. CDR3 loop: CASSPPAGTYNEQFF. DNA for the CDR3: TGTGCCAGCTCACCACCGGCGGGTACTTACAATGAGCAGTTCTTC.

The gene calls are TRBV5-1 and TRBJ1-1; D is possibly TRBD1 (5 bases). Germline-derived CDR1 and CDR2 are SGHRS and YFSETQ. With 0 bases removed from V and 4 bases from J, the gap between germline ends came to 10 bases. The CDR3 runs to 14 residues. The CDR3 here is CASSLVGDSTEAFF. The CDR3 DNA reads TGCGCCAGCAGCTTGGTCGGGGACTCCACTGAAGCTTTCTTT.

This clonotype was detected a few times. This chain uses TRBV6-1 with TRBJ2-6; the match to TRBD1 covers 9 bases. The germline V gene has CDR1 MNHNS and CDR2 SASEGT. The CDR3 runs 18 residues. J gave up 2 bases and V 5 bases, and 10 bases lay outside the gene matches. In DNA, the CDR3 is TGTGCCAGCAGTCTCCTCGGACAGGGGAAAACTGGGGCCAACGTCCTGACTTTC. Protein sequence: CASSLLGQGKTGANVLTF.

This clonotype was picked up many times. J is TRBJ2-1 and V is TRBV5-1; TRBD2 agrees at 7 bases. Germline V gene sequence: CDR1 SGHRS, CDR2 YFSETQ. The CDR3 has 15 amino acids. V was pared by 2 bases and J by 8 bases, with 10 bases of the junction left unmatched. Here the CDR3 DNA reads TGCGCCAGCAGCTTTGGAGGGAGGGATAGCGATGAGCAGTTCTTC. Translating gives CASSFGGRDSDEQFF.

The chain joins TRBV18 to TRBJ2-5; possibly TRBD2 for D (6 bases). Near its end, the DNA agrees better with TRBJ2-1, so the J call may be wrong. The CDR3 is 13 amino acids. CDR1 KGHSH and CDR2 LQKENI come from the germline V gene. CDR3 DNA: TGTGCCAGCTCCCGGGGGAGGCCCAATGAGCAGTTCTTC. It encodes CASSRGRPNEQFF.

In this sample, this clonotype turned up a few times. CDR3 nucleotides: TGTGCCAGCAGCAATAGGGACAGGGGATTTGACAATGAGCAGTTCTTC. Translation gives CASSNRDRGFDNEQFF. This chain uses TRBV3-1 with TRBJ2-1, with TRBD1 identical over 10 bases. This CDR3 region has 16 residues. Unmatched junction bases numbered 9, after V lost 5 bases and J lost 5 bases. CDR1 is LGHDT and CDR2 is YNNKEL in the germline V gene (reference sequence).

This chain joins TRBV7-9 and TRBJ1-3; D not certain. This CDR3 comprises 17 residues. The germline V gene encodes CDR1 SEHNR and CDR2 FQNEAQ (reference sequence). The ends were cut back, 2 bases at V and 0 bases at J, with 14 bases in the middle. CDR3 sequence: CASSLSRTAGSGNTIYF. The DNA of the CDR3 is TGTGCCAGCAGCTTATCCCGTACAGCCGGCTCTGGAAACACCATATATTTT.

Many counts were recorded for this clonotype. The rearrangement links TRBV27 to TRBJ1-5, with 7 bases fitting TRBD1. Trimming cost V 4 bases and J 3 bases; bases outside gene matches: 6. Germline V gives CDR1 MNHEY, CDR2 SMNVEV (reference sequence). This CDR3 is 15 amino acids long. CDR3 in amino acids: CASSSGTDNNQPQHF. CDR3 in DNA: TGTGCCAGCAGTTCTGGGACAGATAACAATCAGCCCCAGCATTTT.

This clonotype was recorded many times. The gene calls are TRBV13 and TRBJ2-1; 7 bases agree with TRBD2. The J segment lost 2 bases and the V segment lost 5 bases, leaving 6 bases of the junction unmatched. Germline V gene sequence: CDR1 PRHDT, CDR2 FYEKMQ (reference sequence). The CDR3 is 15 amino acids. This CDR3 reads CASSPTSHPYNEQFF. CDR3 in DNA: TGTGCCAGCAGCCCGACTAGCCACCCCTACAATGAGCAGTTCTTC. Complete variable domain (other parts from reference TRBV13 and TRBJ2-1): AAGVIQSPRHLIKEKRETATLKCYPIPRHDTVYWYQQGPGQDPQFLISFYEKMQSDKGSIPDRFSAQQFSDYHSELNMSSLELGDSALYFCASSPTSHPYNEQFFGPGTRLTVL.

The chain has TRBV20-1 and TRBJ2-7, with D possibly matching TRBD1 (5 bases). Germline CDR1 is DFQATT and CDR2 is SNEGSKA (reference sequence). The CDR3 loop spans 15 amino acids. The germline V and J ends were trimmed by 1 base and 1 base, with 14 bases remaining between them. The CDR3 DNA is TGCAGTGCTAGAGCGGTCAGGGATACATCCTACGAGCAGTACTTC. The encoded protein is CSARAVRDTSYEQYF.

V gene TRBV30 combines with J gene TRBJ2-2; tentative D call: TRBD2 (5 bases). Trimming removed 0 bases at V and 7 bases at J, with 9 bases between. This CDR3 comprises 13 residues. Per germline, CDR1 GTSNPN and CDR2 SVGIG (reference sequence). CDR3 nucleotides: TGTGCCTGGAGTGTACAGCGGTTCGGGGAGCTGTTTTTT. Translation gives CAWSVQRFGELFF.

This clonotype was detected many times. The rearrangement links TRBV20-1 to TRBJ1-4; D possibly corresponds to TRBD1 (5 bases). The ends were cut back, 1 base at V and 10 bases at J, with 19 bases in the middle. The CDR3 sequence is 15 residues long. CDR1 is DFQATT, CDR2 SNEGSKA, per germline (reference sequence). The CDR3 DNA reads as TGCAGTGCTAGAGGACAAGGGGACCAGGGAGGAAAACTGTTTTTT. Amino acid sequence: CSARGQGDQGGKLFF.

The V gene is TRBV7-3, the J gene TRBJ2-3, with 8 bases identical to TRBD1. In germline, CDR1 is SGHTA, CDR2 FQGTGA. The length of the CDR3 is 17 residues. V lost 0 bases and J lost 1; bases outside the gene matches: 6. CDR3 residues: CASSLTPGGAGTDTQYF. The CDR3 bases are TGTGCCAGCAGCTTAACTCCAGGGGGCGCCGGCACAGATACGCAGTATTTT.

This clonotype was recorded many times. The V and J genes are TRBV9 and TRBJ2-1; TRBD2 aligns across 14 bases. This CDR3 has 18 residues. Per germline, CDR1 SGDLS and CDR2 YYNGEE. The J segment lost 1 base and the V segment lost 3 bases, leaving 6 bases of the junction unmatched. In DNA, the CDR3 is TGTGCCAGCAGCGCAGGACTAGCGGGAGGAGGGTCCTACAATGAGCAGTTCTTC. Its protein product is CASSAGLAGGGSYNEQFF.

The chain carries TRBV9 and TRBJ2-5, with 10 bases lining up with TRBD1. The J segment lost 1 base and the V segment lost 3 bases, leaving 0 bases of the junction unmatched. The CDR3 runs 14 residues. Per the germline V gene, CDR1 is SGDLS and CDR2 is YYNGEE. The CDR3 spells CASSGDRGQETQYF. Written as DNA, the CDR3 is TGTGCCAGCAGCGGGGACAGGGGCCAAGAGACCCAGTACTTC.

The sample holds many counts of this clonotype. The chain is built from TRBV5-1 and TRBJ1-4; tentatively, D is TRBD1 (5 bases). Germline CDR1 and CDR2: SGHRS and YFSETQ. This CDR3 is 15 amino acids long. Deletions cut 4 bases from V and 4 bases from J, with 14 bases between. CDR3 sequence: CASSGTGRFNEKLFF. For the CDR3, the DNA is TGCGCCAGCAGCGGGACCGGACGGTTTAATGAAAAACTGTTTTTT.

Many counts were recorded for this clonotype. V and J are TRBV27 and TRBJ1-5; 10 nucleotides align to TRBD1. Germline V gene data show CDR1 as MNHEY and CDR2 as SMNVEV (reference sequence). V lost 6 bases and J lost 2; bases outside the gene matches: 4. CDR3 length: 15 residues. The CDR3 reads CASSFGTGGNQPQHF. The CDR3 DNA is TGTGCCAGCAGCTTTGGGACAGGGGGCAATCAGCCCCAGCATTTT.